What follows describes a single T cell receptor beta chain. Its antigen is as yet unknown. This sample is part of a study of post-analysis software for immune sequencing data. About the study: Relapsing-remitting, secondary progressive and progressive-relapsing forms of multiple sclerosis all featured among disease courses. Study conclusions and caveats: In patients, TRBV5-6, TRBV5-1 and TRBV20-1 belonged to five TRBV segments found more frequently than in controls. Controls had significantly higher normalized Chao1 diversity than multiple sclerosis patients. By F measure, samples from a shared preparation batch strongly co-clustered.

Built from TCR beta cDNA, the libraries had unique molecular identifiers in them. cDNA molecules numbering around 500,000 came from approximately 0.91 to 9.4 million T cells. MiXCR was run by TCRdb on the PCR reads, yielding one entry per CDR3 protein. This table has about 770,000 distinct CDR3 sequences, 46% appearing once. The CDR3 totals 10 residues. V was shortened by 4 bases and J by 13 bases, with 10 bases between the two germline ends. From germline, CDR1 is SQVTM and CDR2 ANQGSEA. The sequenced sample was blood. V is TRBV29-1 and J is TRBJ1-4; D not resolved. This TCR was sampled from a girl aged 10 to 17 with multiple sclerosis. The CDR3 spells CSVGEGRLFF. Written as DNA, the CDR3 is TGCAGCGTTGGAGAGGGAAGACTGTTTTTT.